A single sample gave rise to the 15 T cell receptor beta chains below, sequenced in a study of early T cells in non-severe SARS-CoV-2 infection. MiXCR, applied by TCRdb to the 5' RACE reads, yields one record per CDR3 protein. The repertoire has tens of thousands of distinct CDR3 sequences, 5.8% of them found once; the top ten carry roughly 5.2%. Sequenced: whole blood. The receptors were gathered from an adult who was a healthcare worker with PCR-confirmed SARS-CoV-2 infection or an uninfected control (not recorded which).

The table lists this clonotype with many counts. The chain is built from TRBV29-1 and TRBJ2-7; TRBD2 matches 11 bases. The V gene's germline CDR1 is SQVTM and CDR2 ANQGSEA. Trimming cost V 4 bases and J 3 bases; bases outside gene matches: 8. The CDR3 length is 15 residues. The DNA of the CDR3 is TGCAGCGTTGTAGTGGGGACTAGCGGTTTCTACGAGCAGTACTTC. It codes for CSVVVGTSGFYEQYF.

This chain uses TRBV20-1 with TRBJ1-5, with a tentative D call TRBD1 (5 bases). Germline V gene sequence: CDR1 DFQATT, CDR2 SNEGSKA (reference sequence). The CDR3 is made up of 13 amino acids. Trimming took 3 bases from V and 0 from J, leaving 6 bases between them. The DNA for the CDR3 is TGCAGTGCTAGGGGGGATAGCAATCAGCCCCAGCATTTT. It specifies CSARGDSNQPQHF.

This clonotype has only a few counts. V and J are TRBV11-3 and TRBJ2-7; TRBD1 is a possible D gene (5 bases). The CDR3 has 15 residues. Looked up from germline, CDR1 is SGHNT and CDR2 is YENEEA. Trimming took off 4 bases at V and 6 bases at J, with 19 bases between the two ends. The CDR3 DNA is TGTGCCAGCAGCTCCAGCTCAGGGTCGTACGGCGAGCAGTACTTC. Its protein is CASSSSSGSYGEQYF.

At least ten counts were recorded for this clonotype. This rearrangement joins TRBV7-2 to TRBJ2-3; D unclear. The CDR3 runs to 13 residues. In germline, CDR1 is SGHTA, CDR2 FQGNSA. Trimming pared 8 bases from V and 5 bases from J, leaving 14 bases between. In nucleotides, the CDR3 is TGTGCCAGCCTTCTGGGATTAGGAGATACGCAGTATTTT. It codes for CASLLGLGDTQYF.

Many counts were recorded for this clonotype. The J gene is TRBJ2-1, the V gene TRBV11-2, with D possibly matching TRBD1 (6 bases). The CDR3 spans 17 residues. V lost 1 base, J lost 6 bases, and 19 bases lay in between. Germline assignment: CDR1 SGHAT and CDR2 FQNNGV. In DNA, the CDR3 is TGTGCCAGCAGCTTAGGACGGGGCACCAGGGGATCCAATGAGCAGTTCTTC. Encoded protein: CASSLGRGTRGSNEQFF.

A few counts support this clonotype. The CDR3 is CSAGVRVAGQPQHF. CDR3 nucleotide sequence: TGCAGTGCTGGAGTCAGGGTTGCAGGCCAGCCCCAGCATTTT. The chain is built from TRBV20-1 and TRBJ1-5; D may be TRBD1 (5 bases). The V gene lost 5 bases and the J gene lost 7 bases, with 18 bases spanning the gap. The CDR3 consists of 14 residues. Looked up from germline, CDR1 is DFQATT and CDR2 is SNEGSKA (reference sequence).

This clonotype showed up just a few times. The rearrangement links TRBV2 to TRBJ1-6; tentatively, D is TRBD1 (6 bases). The length of the CDR3 is 14 residues. V lost 7 bases and J 2 bases, leaving 9 bases between the germline ends. Germline loops: CDR1 SNHLY, CDR2 FYNNEI. The CDR3 bases are TGTGCCAGCAACCGGGACACCTATAATTCACCCCTCCACTTT. Protein: CASNRDTYNSPLHF.

This clonotype was recorded at least ten times. The chain is built from TRBV4-2 and TRBJ1-6; D may be TRBD1 (5 bases). The length of the CDR3 is 19 residues. Trimming pared 2 bases from V and 8 bases from J, leaving 25 bases between. Germline V lookup: CDR1 LGHNA, CDR2 YNFKEQ. For the CDR3, the DNA is TGTGCCAGCAGCCAATATTTCTCGGGAGGAGCAGGGAATTATTCACCCCTCCACTTT. It is translated as CASSQYFSGGAGNYSPLHF.

There are many counts of this clonotype. The rearrangement links TRBV6-1 to TRBJ2-7, with 14 bases matching TRBD2. Germline loops: CDR1 MNHNS, CDR2 SASEGT. Trimming at V came to 7 bases and at J to 0 bases, leaving 5 bases not matched to a gene. This CDR3 has 16 residues. In DNA, the CDR3 is TGTGCCAGCACCGTGACTAGCGGGAGGGCCTCCTACGAGCAGTACTTC. Translated, it gives CASTVTSGRASYEQYF.

This clonotype was detected many times. V and J are TRBV29-1 and TRBJ2-5; D remains ambiguous. V was cut by 7 bases and J by 1 base, with 7 bases left in between. CDR3 size: 11 residues. CDR1 and CDR2 from the germline V gene are SQVTM and ANQGSEA. Written as DNA, the CDR3 is TGCAGCGCGGGTGCCCAAGAGACCCAGTACTTC. It specifies CSAGAQETQYF.

This clonotype was counted at least ten times. V gene TRBV13 combines with J gene TRBJ2-5; the match to TRBD2 covers 10 bases. The germline gives CDR1 PRHDT, CDR2 FYEKMQ (reference sequence). The CDR3 consists of 16 residues. V was pared by 0 bases and J by 3 bases, with 4 bases of the junction left unmatched. The CDR3 sequence: CASSLGGLAGEETQYF. For the CDR3, the DNA is TGTGCCAGCAGCTTAGGAGGGCTAGCGGGAGAAGAGACCCAGTACTTC.

In this sample, this clonotype turned up many times. This chain links TRBV2 with TRBJ1-6; TRBD1 is a possible D gene (5 bases). The germline CDR1 and CDR2 sequences are SNHLY and FYNNEI. The CDR3 covers 17 residues. V gave up 2 bases and J gave up 9 bases, with 20 bases separating them. CDR3 sequence reads: CASSERSSGLIPSPLHF. The DNA for the CDR3 is TGTGCCAGCAGTGAAAGGTCTTCGGGACTTATTCCTTCACCCCTCCACTTT.

V is TRBV12-3 or TRBV12-4 and J is TRBJ2-7, with no clear D. V dropped 8 bases and J dropped 7 bases, with 12 bases sitting between them. The CDR3 is made up of 11 amino acids. DNA for the CDR3: TGTGCCAGCGCCCAGCGAGATGAGCAGTACTTC. Translated, it gives CASAQRDEQYF.

This clonotype has just a few counts. This chain joins TRBV27 and TRBJ1-2; D may be TRBD1 (5 bases). Looked up from germline, CDR1 is MNHEY and CDR2 is SMNVEV (reference sequence). CDR3 length equals 14 residues. V was cut by 0 bases and J by 7 bases, with 12 bases left in between. The CDR3 sequence: CASSLSQGPSGYTF. Here the CDR3 DNA reads TGTGCCAGCAGTTTATCGCAGGGACCGTCTGGCTACACCTTC.

This clonotype has at least ten counts. The V gene is TRBV5-5, the J gene TRBJ1-2, with TRBD1 matching over 10 bases. Germline values: CDR1 SGHKS, CDR2 YYEKEE (reference sequence). V shed 3 bases and J 4 bases; nucleotides not matched to a gene: 3. This CDR3 has 14 residues. The CDR3 DNA sequence: TGTGCCAGCAGCTGGGGACAGGGGACCTATGGCTACACCTTC. Translation gives CASSWGQGTYGYTF.